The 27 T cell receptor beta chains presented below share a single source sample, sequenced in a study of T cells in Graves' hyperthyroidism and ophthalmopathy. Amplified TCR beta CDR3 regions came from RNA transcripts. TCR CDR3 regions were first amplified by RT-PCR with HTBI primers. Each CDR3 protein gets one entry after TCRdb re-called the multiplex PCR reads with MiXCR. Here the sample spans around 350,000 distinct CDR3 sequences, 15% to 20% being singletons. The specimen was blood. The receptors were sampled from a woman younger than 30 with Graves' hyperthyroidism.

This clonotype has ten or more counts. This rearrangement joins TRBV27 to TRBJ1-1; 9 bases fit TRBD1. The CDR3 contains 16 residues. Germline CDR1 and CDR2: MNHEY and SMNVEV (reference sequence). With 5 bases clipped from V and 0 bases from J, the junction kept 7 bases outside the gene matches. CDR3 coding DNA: TGTGCCAGCAGTCTGGGACAGGGTTTTATGAACACTGAAGCTTTCTTT. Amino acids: CASSLGQGFMNTEAFF.

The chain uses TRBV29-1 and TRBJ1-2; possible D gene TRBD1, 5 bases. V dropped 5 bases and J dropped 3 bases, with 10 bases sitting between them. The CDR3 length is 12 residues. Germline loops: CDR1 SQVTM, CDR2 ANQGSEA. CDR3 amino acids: CSVSGGYYGYTF. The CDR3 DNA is TGCAGCGTTTCGGGGGGGTACTATGGCTACACCTTC.

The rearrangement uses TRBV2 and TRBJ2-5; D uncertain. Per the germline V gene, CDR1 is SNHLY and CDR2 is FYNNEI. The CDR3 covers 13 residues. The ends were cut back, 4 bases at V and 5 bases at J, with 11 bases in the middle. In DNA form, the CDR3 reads TGTGCCAGCAGTGCCCCCCGAGAGGAGACCCAGTACTTC. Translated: CASSAPREETQYF.

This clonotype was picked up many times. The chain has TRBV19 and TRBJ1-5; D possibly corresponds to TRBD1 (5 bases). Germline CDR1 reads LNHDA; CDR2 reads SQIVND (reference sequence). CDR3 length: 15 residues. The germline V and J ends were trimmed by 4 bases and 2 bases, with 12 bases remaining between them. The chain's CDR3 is CASSTTRDGNQPQHF. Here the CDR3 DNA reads TGTGCCAGTAGTACGACCCGGGACGGCAATCAGCCCCAGCATTTT.

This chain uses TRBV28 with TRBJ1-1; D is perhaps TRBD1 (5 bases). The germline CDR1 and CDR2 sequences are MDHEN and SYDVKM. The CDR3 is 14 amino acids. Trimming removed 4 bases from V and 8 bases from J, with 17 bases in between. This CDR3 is CASSSAFRGAEAFF. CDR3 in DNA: TGTGCCAGCAGTTCCGCATTTAGAGGGGCAGAAGCTTTCTTT.

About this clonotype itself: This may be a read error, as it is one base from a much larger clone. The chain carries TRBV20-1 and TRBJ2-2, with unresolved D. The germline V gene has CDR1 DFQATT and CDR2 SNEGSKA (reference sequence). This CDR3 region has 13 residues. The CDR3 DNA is TGCAGTGCCGCCGTGTTGAACATCGGGGAGCTGTTTTTT. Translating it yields CSAAVLNIGELFF.

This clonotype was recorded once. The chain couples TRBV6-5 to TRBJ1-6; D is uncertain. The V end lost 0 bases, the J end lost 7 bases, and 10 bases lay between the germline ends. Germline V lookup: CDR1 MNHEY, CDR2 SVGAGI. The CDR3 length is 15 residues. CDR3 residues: CASSYSMNQNSPLHF. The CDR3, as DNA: TGTGCCAGCAGTTACTCGATGAACCAGAATTCACCCCTCCACTTT.

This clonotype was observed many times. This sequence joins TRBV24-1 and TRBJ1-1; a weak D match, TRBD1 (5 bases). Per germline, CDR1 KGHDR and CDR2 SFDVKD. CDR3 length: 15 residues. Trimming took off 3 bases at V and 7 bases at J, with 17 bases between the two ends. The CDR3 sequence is CATSDGLQGHNEAFF. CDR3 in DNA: TGTGCCACCAGTGATGGACTTCAGGGTCATAATGAAGCTTTCTTT.

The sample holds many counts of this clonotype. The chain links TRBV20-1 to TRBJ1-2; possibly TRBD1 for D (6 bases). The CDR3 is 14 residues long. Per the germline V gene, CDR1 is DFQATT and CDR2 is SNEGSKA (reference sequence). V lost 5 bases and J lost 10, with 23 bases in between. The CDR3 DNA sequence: TGCAGTGCTGGCGGGATAGGACAGTTCGATGACTACACCTTC. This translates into CSAGGIGQFDDYTF.

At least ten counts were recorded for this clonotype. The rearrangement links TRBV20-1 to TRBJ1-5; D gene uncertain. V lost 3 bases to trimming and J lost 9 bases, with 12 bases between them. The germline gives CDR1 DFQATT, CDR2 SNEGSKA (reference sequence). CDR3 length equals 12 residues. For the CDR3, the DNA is TGCAGTGCTAGTGGCGCCGCGGGGCCCCAGCATTTT. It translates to CSASGAAGPQHF.

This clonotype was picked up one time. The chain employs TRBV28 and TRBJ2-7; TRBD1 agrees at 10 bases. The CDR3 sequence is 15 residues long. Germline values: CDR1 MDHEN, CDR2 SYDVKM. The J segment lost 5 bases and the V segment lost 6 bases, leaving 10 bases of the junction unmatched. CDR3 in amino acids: CASRTTGTGAHEQYF. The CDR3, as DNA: TGTGCCAGCAGAACGACCGGGACAGGGGCCCACGAGCAGTACTTC.

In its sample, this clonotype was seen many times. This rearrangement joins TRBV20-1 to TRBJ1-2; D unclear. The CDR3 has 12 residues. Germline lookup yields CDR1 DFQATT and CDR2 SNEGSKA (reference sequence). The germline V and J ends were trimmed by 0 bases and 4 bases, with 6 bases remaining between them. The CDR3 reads CSARDLTYGYTF. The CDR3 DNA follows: TGCAGTGCTAGAGATCTAACCTATGGCTACACCTTC.

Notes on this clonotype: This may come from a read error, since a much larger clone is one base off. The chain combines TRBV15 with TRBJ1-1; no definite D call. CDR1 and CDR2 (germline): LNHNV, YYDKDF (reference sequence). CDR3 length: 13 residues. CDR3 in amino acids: CATSELLNTEAVF. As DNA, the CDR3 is TGTGCCACCAGCGAACTTCTAAACACTGAAGCTGTCTTT.

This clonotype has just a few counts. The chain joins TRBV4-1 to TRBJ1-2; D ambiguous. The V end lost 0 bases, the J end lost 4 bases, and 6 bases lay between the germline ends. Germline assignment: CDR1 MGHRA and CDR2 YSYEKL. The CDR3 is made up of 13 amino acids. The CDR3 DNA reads TGCGCCAGCAGCCAAGAACCGCTCTATGGCTACACCTTC. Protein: CASSQEPLYGYTF.

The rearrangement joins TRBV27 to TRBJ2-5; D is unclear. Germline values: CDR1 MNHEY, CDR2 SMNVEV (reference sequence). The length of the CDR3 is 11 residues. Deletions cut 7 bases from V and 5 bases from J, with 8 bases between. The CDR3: CASNPTETQYF. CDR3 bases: TGTGCCAGCAACCCGACGGAGACCCAGTACTTC.

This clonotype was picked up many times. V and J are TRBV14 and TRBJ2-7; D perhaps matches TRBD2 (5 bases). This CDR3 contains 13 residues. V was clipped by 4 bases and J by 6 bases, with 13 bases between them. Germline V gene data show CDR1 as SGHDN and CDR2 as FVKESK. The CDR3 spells CASSPLSAGEQYF. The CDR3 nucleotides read TGTGCCAGCAGCCCCCTTAGCGCGGGCGAGCAGTACTTC.

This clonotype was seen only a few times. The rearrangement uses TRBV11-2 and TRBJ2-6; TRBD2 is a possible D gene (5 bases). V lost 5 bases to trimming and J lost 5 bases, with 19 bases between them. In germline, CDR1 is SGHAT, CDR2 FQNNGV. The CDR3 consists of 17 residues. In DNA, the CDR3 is TGTGCCAGCAGCCCGCGGGCAGGAGGTGTGAGGGCCAACGTCCTGACTTTC. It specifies CASSPRAGGVRANVLTF.

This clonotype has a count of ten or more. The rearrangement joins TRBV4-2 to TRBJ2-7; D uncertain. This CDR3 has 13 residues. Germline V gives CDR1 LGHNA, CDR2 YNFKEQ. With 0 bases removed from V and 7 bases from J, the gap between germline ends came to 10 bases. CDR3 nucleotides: TGTGCCAGCAGCCAAGAGAAGGCTTTAGAGCAGTACTTC. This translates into CASSQEKALEQYF.

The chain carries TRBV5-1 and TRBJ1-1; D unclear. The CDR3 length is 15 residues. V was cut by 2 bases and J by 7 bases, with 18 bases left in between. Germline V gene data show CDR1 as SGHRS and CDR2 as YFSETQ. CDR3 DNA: TGCGCCAGCAGCTTCTCCCGGGGTAGCCCGAATGAAGCTTTCTTT. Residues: CASSFSRGSPNEAFF.

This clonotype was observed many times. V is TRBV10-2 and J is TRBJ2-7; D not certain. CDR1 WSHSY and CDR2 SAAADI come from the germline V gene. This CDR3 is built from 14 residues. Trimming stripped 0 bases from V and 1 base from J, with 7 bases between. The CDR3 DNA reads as TGCGCCAGCAGTGAGTCGGTCCGGTCCTACGAGCAGTACTTC. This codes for CASSESVRSYEQYF.

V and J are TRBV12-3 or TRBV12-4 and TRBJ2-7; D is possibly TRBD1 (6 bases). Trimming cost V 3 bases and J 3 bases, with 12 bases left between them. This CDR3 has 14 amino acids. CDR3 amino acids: CASSFGGDDYEQYF. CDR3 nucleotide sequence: TGTGCCAGCAGTTTTGGGGGCGACGACTACGAGCAGTACTTC.

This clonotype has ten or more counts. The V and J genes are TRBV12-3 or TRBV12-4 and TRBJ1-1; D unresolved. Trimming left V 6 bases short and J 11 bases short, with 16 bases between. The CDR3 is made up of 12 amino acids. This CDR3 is CASRLQDPPAFF. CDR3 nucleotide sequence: TGTGCCAGCAGGCTCCAGGACCCCCCGGCTTTCTTT.

CDR3 sequence reads: CASSLQGIQETQYF. CDR3 coding DNA: TGCGCCAGCAGCTTACAGGGAATCCAAGAGACCCAGTACTTC. The rearrangement joins TRBV5-1 to TRBJ2-5; D perhaps matches TRBD1 (6 bases). Per the germline V gene, CDR1 is SGHRS and CDR2 is YFSETQ. The CDR3 length is 14 residues. Trimming left V 2 bases short and J 1 base short, with 9 bases between.

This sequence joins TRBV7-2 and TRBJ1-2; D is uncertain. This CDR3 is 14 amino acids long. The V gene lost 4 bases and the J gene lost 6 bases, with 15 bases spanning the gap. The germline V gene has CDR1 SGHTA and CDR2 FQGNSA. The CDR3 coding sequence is TGTGCCAGCAGCTCCATTATCGCATCAGATGGCTACACCTTC. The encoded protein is CASSSIIASDGYTF.

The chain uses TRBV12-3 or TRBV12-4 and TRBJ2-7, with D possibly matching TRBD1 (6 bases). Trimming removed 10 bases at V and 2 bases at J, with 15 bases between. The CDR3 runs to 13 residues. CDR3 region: CATEGGPTYEQYF. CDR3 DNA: TGTGCCACAGAAGGGGGTCCTACCTACGAGCAGTACTTC.

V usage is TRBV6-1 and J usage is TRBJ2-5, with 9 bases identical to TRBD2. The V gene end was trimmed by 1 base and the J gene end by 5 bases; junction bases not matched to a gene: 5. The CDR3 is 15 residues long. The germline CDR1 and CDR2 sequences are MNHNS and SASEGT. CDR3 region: CASSEGAGGQETQYF. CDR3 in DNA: TGTGCCAGCAGTGAAGGGGCGGGAGGGCAGGAGACCCAGTACTTC.

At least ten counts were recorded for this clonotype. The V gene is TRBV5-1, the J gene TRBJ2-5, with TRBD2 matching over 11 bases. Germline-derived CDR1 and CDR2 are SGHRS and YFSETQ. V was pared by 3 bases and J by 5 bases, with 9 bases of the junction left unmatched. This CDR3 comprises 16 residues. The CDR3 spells CASSSSGLAVGETQYF. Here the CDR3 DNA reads TGCGCCAGCAGCTCTTCGGGACTAGCGGTGGGGGAGACCCAGTACTTC.